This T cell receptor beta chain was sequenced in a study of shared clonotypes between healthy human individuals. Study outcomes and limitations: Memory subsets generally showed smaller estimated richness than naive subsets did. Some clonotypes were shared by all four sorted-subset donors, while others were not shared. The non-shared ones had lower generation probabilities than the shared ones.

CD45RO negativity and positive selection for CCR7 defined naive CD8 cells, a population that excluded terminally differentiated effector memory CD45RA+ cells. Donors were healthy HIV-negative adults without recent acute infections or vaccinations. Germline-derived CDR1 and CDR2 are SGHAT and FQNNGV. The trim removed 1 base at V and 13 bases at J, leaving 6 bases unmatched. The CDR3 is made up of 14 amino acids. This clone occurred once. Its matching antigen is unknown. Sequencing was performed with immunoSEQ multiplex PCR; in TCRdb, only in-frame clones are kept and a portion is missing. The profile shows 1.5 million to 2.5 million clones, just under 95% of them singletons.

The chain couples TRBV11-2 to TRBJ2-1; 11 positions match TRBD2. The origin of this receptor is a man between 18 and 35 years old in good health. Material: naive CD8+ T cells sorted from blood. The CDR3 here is CASSLVLAGGPQFF. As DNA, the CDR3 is TGTGCCAGCAGCTTAGTCCTAGCGGGGGGCCCTCAGTTCTTC.